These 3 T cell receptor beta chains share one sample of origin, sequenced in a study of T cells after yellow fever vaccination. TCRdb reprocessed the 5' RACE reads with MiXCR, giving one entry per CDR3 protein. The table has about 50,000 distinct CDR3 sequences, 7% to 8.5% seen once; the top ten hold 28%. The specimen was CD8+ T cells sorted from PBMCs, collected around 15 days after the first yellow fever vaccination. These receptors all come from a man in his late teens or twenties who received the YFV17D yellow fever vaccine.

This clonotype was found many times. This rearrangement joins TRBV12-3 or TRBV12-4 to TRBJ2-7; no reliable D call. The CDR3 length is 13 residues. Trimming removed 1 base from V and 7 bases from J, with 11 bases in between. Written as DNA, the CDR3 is TGTGCCAGCAGTTTAGAACGGACGAGTGAGCAGTACGTC. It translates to CASSLERTSEQYV.

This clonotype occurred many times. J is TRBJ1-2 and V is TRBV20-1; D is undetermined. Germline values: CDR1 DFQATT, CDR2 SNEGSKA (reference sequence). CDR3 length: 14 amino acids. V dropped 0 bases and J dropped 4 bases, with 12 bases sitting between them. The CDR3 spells CSARDPLSGYGYTF. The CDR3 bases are TGCAGTGCTAGAGATCCGTTGAGTGGCTATGGCTACACCTTC.

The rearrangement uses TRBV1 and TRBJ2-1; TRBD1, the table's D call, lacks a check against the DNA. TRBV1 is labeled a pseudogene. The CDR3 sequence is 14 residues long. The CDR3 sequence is CASRQGTEQPEQFF. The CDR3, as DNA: TGTGCCAGCCGACAGGGAACCGAGCAGCCTGAGCAGTTCTTC.